This entry describes one TCR beta chain. The antigen remains unidentified. This sample stems from a study of T cell clonotyping in hematopoietic cell transplantation. The CDR3 runs to 13 residues. Germline CDR1 reads MRHNA; CDR2 reads SNTAGT. V lost 2 bases to trimming and J lost 8 bases, with 7 bases between them. Sequenced by immunoSEQ multiplex PCR; TCRdb stores in-frame clones only, minus some. The sample shows more than 65,000 clones, around 94% of them seen only once. Study-level points and caveats: Few recipient clonotypes overlapped donors; over 97% were de novo at given depth. No sorting was done, leaving CD4 and CD8 contributions mixed. Graft donor and pretransplant recipient Inverse Simpson Index values predicted broader posttransplant TCR diversity. Recipient TCR diversity dropped after transplant; expanded clonotypes rose from day 30 to 180.

The rearrangement uses TRBV6-4 and TRBJ1-6; weak D call: TRBD1 (5 bases). Sequencing input: peripheral blood mononuclear cells. The TCR was taken from a man aged 45-65 years in good health. Some clones in this sample may be carry-over from other donors' samples. The DNA for the CDR3 is TGTGCCAGCAGTGACAGGGGAGATTCACCCCTCCACTTT. Translated: CASSDRGDSPLHF.